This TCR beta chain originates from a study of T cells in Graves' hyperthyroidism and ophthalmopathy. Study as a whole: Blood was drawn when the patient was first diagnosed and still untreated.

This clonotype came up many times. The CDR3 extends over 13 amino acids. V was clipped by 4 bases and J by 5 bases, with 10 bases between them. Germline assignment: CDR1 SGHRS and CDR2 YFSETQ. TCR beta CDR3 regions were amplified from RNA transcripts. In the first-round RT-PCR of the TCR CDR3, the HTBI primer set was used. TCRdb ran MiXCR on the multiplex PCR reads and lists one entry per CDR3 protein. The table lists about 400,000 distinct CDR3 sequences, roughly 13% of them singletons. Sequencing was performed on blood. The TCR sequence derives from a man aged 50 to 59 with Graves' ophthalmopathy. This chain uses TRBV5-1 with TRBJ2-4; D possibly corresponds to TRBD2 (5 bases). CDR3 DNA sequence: TGCGCCAGCAGCGTTGGACTCCAAAACATTCAGTACTTC. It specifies CASSVGLQNIQYF. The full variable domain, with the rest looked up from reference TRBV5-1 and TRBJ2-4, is KAGVTQTPRYLIKTRGQQVTLSCSPISGHRSVSWYQQTPGQGLQFLFEYFSETQRNKGNFPGRFSGRQFSNSRSEMNVSTLELGDSALYLCASSVGLQNIQYFGAGTRLSVL.